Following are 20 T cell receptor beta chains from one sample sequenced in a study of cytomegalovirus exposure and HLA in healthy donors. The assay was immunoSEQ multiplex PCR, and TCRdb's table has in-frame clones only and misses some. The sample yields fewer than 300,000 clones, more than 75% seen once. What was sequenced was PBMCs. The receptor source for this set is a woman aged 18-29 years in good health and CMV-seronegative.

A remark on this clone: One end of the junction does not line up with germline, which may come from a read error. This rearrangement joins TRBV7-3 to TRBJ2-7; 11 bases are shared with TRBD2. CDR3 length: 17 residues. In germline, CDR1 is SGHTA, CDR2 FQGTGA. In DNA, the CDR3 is TGTGCCAGCAGCCCCGGGACTAGCGGCGTCACCTCCTGCGAGCAGTACTTC. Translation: CASSPGTSGVTSCEQYF.

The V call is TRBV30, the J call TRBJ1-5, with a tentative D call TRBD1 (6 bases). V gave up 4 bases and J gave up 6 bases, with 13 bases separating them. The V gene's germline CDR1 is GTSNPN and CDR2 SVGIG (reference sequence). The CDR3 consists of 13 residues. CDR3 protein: CAWNTGFGQPQHF. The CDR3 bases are TGTGCCTGGAATACAGGGTTCGGTCAGCCCCAGCATTTT.

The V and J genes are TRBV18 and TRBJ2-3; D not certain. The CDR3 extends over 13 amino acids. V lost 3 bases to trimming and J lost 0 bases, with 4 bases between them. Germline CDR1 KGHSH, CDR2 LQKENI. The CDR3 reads CASSPESTDTQYF. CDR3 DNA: TGTGCCAGCTCACCGGAGAGCACAGATACGCAGTATTTT.

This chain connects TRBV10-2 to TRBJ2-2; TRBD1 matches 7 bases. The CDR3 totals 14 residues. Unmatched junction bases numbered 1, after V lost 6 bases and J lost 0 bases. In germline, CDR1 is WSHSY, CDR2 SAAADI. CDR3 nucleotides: TGCGCCAGCAGGGGGACAGCGAACACCGGGGAGCTGTTTTTT. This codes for CASRGTANTGELFF.

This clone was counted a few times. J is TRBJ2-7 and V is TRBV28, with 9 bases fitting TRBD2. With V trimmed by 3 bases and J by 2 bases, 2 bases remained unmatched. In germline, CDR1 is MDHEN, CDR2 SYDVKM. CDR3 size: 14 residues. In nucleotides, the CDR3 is TGTGCCAGCAGTTTCGGCGGGAGGGCCTACGAGCAGTACTTC. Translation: CASSFGGRAYEQYF.

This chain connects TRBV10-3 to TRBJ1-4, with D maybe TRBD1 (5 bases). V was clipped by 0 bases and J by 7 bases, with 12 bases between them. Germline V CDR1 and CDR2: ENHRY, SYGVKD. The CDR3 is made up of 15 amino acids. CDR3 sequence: CAISESGQGLEKLFF. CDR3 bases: TGTGCCATCAGTGAGTCTGGCCAGGGCCTTGAAAAACTGTTTTTT.

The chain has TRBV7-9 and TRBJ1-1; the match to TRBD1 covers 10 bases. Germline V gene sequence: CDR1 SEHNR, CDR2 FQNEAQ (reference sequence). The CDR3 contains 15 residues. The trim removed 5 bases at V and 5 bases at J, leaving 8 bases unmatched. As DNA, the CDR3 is TGTGCCAGCAGCCACGGACAGGGGGTGCGGACTGAAGCTTTCTTT. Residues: CASSHGQGVRTEAFF.

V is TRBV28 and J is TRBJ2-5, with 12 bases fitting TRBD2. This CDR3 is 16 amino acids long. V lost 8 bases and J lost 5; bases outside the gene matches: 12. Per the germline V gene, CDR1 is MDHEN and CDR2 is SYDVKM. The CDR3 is CASRTSGTYQGETQYF. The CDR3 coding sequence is TGTGCCAGCCGGACTAGCGGGACGTATCAGGGGGAGACCCAGTACTTC.

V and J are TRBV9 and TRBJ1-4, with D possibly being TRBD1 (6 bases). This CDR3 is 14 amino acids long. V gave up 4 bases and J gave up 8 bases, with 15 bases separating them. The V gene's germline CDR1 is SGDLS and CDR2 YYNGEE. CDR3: CASSSRGRGEKLFF. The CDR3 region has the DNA TGTGCCAGCAGCTCCAGGGGACGGGGAGAAAAACTGTTTTTT.

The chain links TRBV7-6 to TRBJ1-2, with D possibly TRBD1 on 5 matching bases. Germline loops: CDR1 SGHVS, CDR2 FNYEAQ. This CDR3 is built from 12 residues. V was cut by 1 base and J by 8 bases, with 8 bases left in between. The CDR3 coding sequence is TGTGCCAGCAGCTTAGAGGGGCACGGCTACACCTTC. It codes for CASSLEGHGYTF.

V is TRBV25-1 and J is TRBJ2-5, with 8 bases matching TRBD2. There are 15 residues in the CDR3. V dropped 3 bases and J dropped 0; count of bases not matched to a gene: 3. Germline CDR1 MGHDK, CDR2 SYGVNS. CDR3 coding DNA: TGTGCCAGCAGTGATAGCGGGAATAACCAAGAGACCCAGTACTTC. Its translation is CASSDSGNNQETQYF.

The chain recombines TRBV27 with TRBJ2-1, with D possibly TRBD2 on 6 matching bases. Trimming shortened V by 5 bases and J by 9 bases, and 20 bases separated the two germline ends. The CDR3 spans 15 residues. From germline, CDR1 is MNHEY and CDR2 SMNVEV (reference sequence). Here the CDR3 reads CASSLAGLQGSEQFF. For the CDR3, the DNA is TGTGCCAGCAGTCTTGCGGGACTCCAAGGGAGTGAGCAGTTCTTC.

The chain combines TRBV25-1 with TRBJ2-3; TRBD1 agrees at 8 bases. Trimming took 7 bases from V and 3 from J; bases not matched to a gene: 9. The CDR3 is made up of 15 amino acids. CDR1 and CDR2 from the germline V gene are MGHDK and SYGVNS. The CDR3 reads CASTATGAGTDTQYF. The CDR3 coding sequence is TGTGCCAGCACCGCGACAGGGGCCGGAACAGATACGCAGTATTTT.

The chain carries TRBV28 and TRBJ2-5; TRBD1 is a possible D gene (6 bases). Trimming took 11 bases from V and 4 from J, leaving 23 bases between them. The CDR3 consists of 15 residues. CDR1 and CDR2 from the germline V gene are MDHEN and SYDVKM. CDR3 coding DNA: TGTGCCTCTACAGTTGGGGGCGCAGGGGCAGAGACCCAGTACTTC. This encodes CASTVGGAGAETQYF. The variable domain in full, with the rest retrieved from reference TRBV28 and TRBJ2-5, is DVKVTQSSRYLVKRTGEKVFLECVQDMDHENMFWYRQDPGLGLRLIYFSYDVKMKEKGDIPEGYSVSREKKERFSLILESASTNQTSMYLCASTVGGAGAETQYFGPGTRLLVL.

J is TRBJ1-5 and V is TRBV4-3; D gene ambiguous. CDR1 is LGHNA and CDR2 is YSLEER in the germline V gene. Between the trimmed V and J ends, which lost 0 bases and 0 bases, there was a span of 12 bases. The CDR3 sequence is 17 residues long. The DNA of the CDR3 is TGCGCCAGCAGCCAAGATCCGGCGGGTTATAGCAATCAGCCCCAGCATTTT. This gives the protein CASSQDPAGYSNQPQHF.

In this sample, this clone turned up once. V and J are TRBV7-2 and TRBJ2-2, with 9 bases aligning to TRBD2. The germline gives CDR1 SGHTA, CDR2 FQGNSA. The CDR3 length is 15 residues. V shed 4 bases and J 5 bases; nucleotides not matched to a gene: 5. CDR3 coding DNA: TGTGCCAGCAGCTACGGACTAGCGATGACCGGGGAGCTGTTTTTT. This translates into CASSYGLAMTGELFF.

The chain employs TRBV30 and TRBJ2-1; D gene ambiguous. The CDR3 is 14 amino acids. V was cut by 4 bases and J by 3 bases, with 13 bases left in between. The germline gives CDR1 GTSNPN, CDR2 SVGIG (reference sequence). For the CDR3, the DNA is TGTGCCTGGACGATGGAGTTCTTCTACAATGAGCAGTTCTTC. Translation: CAWTMEFFYNEQFF. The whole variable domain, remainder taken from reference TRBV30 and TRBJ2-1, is SQTIHQWPATLVQPVGSPLSLECTVEGTSNPNLYWYRQAAGRGLQLLFYSVGIGQISSEVPQNLSASRPQDRQFILSSKKLLLSDSGFYLCAWTMEFFYNEQFFGPGTRLTVL.

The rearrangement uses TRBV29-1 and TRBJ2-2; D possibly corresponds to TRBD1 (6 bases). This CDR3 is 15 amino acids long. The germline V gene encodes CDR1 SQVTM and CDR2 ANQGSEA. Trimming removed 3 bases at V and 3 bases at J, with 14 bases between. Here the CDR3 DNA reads TGCAGCGTTGAGGAGGCAGGGGATTACACCGGGGAGCTGTTTTTT. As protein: CSVEEAGDYTGELFF.

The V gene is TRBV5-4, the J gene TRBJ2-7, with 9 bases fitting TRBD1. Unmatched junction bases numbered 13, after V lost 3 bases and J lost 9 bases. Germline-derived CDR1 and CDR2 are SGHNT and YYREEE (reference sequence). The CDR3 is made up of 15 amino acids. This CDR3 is CASSSRTGAPTVQYF. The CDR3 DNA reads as TGTGCCAGCAGCTCCCGGACAGGGGCCCCTACGGTGCAGTACTTC.

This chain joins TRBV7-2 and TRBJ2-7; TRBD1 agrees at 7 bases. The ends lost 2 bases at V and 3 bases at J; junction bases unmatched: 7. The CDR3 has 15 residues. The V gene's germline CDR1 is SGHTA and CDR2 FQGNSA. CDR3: CASSLRTGVDYEQYF. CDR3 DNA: TGTGCCAGCAGCTTACGGACAGGAGTCGACTACGAGCAGTACTTC.